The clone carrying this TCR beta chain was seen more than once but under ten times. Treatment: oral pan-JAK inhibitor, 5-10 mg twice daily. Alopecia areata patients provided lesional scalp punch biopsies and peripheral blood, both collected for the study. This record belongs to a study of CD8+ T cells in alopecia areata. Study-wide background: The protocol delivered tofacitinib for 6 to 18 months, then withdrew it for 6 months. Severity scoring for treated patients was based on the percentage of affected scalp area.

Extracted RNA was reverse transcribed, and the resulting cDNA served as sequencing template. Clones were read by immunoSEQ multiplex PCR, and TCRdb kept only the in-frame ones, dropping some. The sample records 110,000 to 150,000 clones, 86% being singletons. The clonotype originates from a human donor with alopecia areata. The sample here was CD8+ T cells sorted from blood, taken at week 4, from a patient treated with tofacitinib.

The CDR3 reads CASSYGTGNSPLHF. CDR3 bases: TGCGCCAGCAGCTACGGGACAGGGAATTCACCCCTCCACTTT. V gene TRBV5-1 combines with J gene TRBJ1-6, with TRBD1 matching 9 bases. The CDR3 contains 14 residues. Trimming took 3 bases from V and 7 from J; bases not matched to a gene: 2. Per germline, CDR1 SGHRS and CDR2 YFSETQ. Full variable domain (rest looked up from reference TRBV5-1 and TRBJ1-6): KAGVTQTPRYLIKTRGQQVTLSCSPISGHRSVSWYQQTPGQGLQFLFEYFSETQRNKGNFPGRFSGRQFSNSRSEMNVSTLELGDSALYLCASSYGTGNSPLHFGNGTRLTVT.